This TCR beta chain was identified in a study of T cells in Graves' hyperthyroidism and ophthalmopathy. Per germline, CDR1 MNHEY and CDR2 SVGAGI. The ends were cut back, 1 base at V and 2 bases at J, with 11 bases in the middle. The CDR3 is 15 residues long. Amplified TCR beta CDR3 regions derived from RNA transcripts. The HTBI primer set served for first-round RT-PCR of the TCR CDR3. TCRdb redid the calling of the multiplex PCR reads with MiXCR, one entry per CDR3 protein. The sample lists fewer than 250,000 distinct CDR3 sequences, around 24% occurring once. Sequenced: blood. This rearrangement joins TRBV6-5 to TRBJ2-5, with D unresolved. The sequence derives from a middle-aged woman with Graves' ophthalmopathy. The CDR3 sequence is CASSYWSTGQETQYF. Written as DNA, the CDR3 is TGTGCCAGCAGTTACTGGTCTACCGGGCAAGAGACCCAGTACTTC.